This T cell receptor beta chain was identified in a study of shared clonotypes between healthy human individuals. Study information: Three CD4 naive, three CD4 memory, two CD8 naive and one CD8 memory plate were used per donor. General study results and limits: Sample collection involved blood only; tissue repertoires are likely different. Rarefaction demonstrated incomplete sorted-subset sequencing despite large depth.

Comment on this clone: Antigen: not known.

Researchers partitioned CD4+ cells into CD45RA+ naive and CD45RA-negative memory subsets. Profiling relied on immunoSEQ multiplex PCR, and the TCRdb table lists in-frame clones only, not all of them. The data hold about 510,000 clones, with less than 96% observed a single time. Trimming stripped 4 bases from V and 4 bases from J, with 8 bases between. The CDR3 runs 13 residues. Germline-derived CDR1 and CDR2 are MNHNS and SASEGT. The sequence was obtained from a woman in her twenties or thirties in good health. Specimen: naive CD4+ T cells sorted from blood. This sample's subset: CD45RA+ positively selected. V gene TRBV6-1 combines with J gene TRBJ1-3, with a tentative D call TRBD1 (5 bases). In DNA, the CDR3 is TGTGCCAGCAGTGTCTCAGGGGGAAACACCATATATTTT. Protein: CASSVSGGNTIYF.